The 16 T cell receptor beta chains below all came from one sample that was sequenced in a study of response to subunit inactivated influenza vaccine. TCRdb reprocessed the RT-PCR reads via MiXCR and lists one record per CDR3 protein. The sample lists just under 550,000 distinct CDR3 sequences, roughly 25% seen once, with roughly 2.8% in the top ten. This same sample was also part of a study on T cells expressing NK-cell markers. From that second work: What made the TCR beta cDNA was 5'RACE template switching with UMIs.

The sample consisted of CD4+ T cells sorted from PBMCs, taken 11 to 12 days after vaccination. The receptors here all came from a man in his fifties who received an inactivated influenza vaccine.

This clonotype was counted only a few times. The V call is TRBV7-8, the J call TRBJ2-7; 9 bases agree with TRBD1. Per the germline V gene, CDR1 is SGHVS and CDR2 is FQNEAQ. The CDR3 contains 14 residues. J was trimmed by 5 bases and V by 5 bases; bases with no gene match: 7. As DNA, the CDR3 is TGTGCCAGCAGCCAGCCGGGACAGGGAAACGAGCAGTACTTC. Amino acids: CASSQPGQGNEQYF.

The gene calls are TRBV28 and TRBJ2-1; 9 nucleotides match TRBD2. The CDR3 is 14 residues long. J was trimmed by 10 bases and V by 2 bases; bases with no gene match: 6. Looked up from germline, CDR1 is MDHEN and CDR2 is SYDVKM. The CDR3 reads CASSLGGGAGEQFF. CDR3 in DNA: TGTGCCAGCAGTTTAGGCGGGGGGGCCGGAGAGCAGTTCTTC.

This clonotype was counted once. This rearrangement joins TRBV4-3 to TRBJ1-1, with D possibly matching TRBD1 (6 bases). The V gene's germline CDR1 is LGHNA and CDR2 YSLEER. This CDR3 has 15 residues. V was trimmed by 0 bases and J by 4 bases, leaving 12 bases between them. The CDR3 DNA reads TGCGCCAGCAGCCAAGATACGGGGGCGAGCACTGAAGCTTTCTTT. Translation: CASSQDTGASTEAFF.

The sample holds a few counts of this clonotype. The gene calls are TRBV5-1 and TRBJ2-2; 15 nucleotides agree with TRBD2. The V gene's germline CDR1 is SGHRS and CDR2 YFSETQ. The junction had 4 bases not matched to a gene; V was cut back by 4 bases and J by 0 bases. The CDR3 contains 18 residues. In nucleotides, the CDR3 is TGCGCCAGCAGCCAAGGACTAGCGGGAGGGTCGAACACCGGGGAGCTGTTTTTT. Amino acid sequence: CASSQGLAGGSNTGELFF.

The chain carries TRBV4-3 and TRBJ2-3; D uncertain. The CDR3 extends over 16 amino acids. Per germline, CDR1 LGHNA and CDR2 YSLEER. V was shortened by 0 bases and J by 2 bases, with 12 bases between the two germline ends. CDR3: CASSQDRSIPTDTQYF. CDR3 sequence (DNA): TGCGCCAGCAGCCAAGATAGGTCAATTCCCACAGATACGCAGTATTTT.

The chain couples TRBV20-1 to TRBJ2-3, with 7 bases identical to TRBD2. From germline, CDR1 is DFQATT and CDR2 SNEGSKA (reference sequence). The CDR3 spans 11 residues. CDR3 in amino acids: CSGRRTDTQYF. For the CDR3, the DNA is TGCAGCGGGAGGAGAACAGATACGCAGTATTTT.

The chain uses TRBV5-6 and TRBJ1-6; no definite D call. CDR3 length: 15 residues. The V gene's germline CDR1 is SGHDT and CDR2 YYEEEE. V was clipped by 0 bases and J by 0 bases, with 4 bases between them. This CDR3 is CASSLASSYNSPLHF. The CDR3 nucleotides read TGTGCCAGCAGCTTGGCGAGCTCCTATAATTCACCCCTCCACTTT.

V gene TRBV20-1 combines with J gene TRBJ2-7, with D unresolved. The germline gives CDR1 DFQATT, CDR2 SNEGSKA (reference sequence). Trimming removed 3 bases from V and 5 bases from J, with 20 bases in between. The CDR3 has 15 residues. The CDR3 region has the DNA TGCAGTGCTAGGGGCCGCGGATCGAGCATCCACGAGCAGTACTTC. Its protein product is CSARGRGSSIHEQYF.

This clonotype was seen at least ten times. The CDR3 reads CASTTFPWRPDTQYF. CDR3 DNA sequence: TGTGCCAGCACTACCTTTCCCTGGAGGCCAGATACGCAGTATTTT. The genes are TRBV6-7 and TRBJ2-3; maybe TRBD2 (5 bases). Being an ORF, TRBV6-7 has a function that is uncertain. V gave up 7 bases and J gave up 4 bases, with 18 bases separating them. There are 15 residues in the CDR3.

This sequence joins TRBV7-2 and TRBJ1-2, with TRBD1 matching 10 bases. The junction had 12 bases not matched to a gene; V was cut back by 3 bases and J by 8 bases. The V gene's germline CDR1 is SGHTA and CDR2 FQGNSA. This CDR3 is 16 amino acids long. Here the CDR3 DNA reads TGTGCCAGCAGCTTGGGAGGCCGGGACAGGGGATGGGGCTACACCTTC. This sequence encodes CASSLGGRDRGWGYTF.

The CDR3 spells CASREPPGDQYF. The CDR3 region has the DNA TGTGCCTCGAGGGAGCCGCCGGGGGACCAGTACTTC. The genes are TRBV6-2 or TRBV6-3 and TRBJ2-5; tentative D call: TRBD2 (6 bases). The V end lost 11 bases, the J end lost 10 bases, and 20 bases lay between the germline ends. Germline V CDR1 and CDR2: MNHEY, SVGEGT. This CDR3 contains 12 residues.

This chain links TRBV24-1 with TRBJ2-3, with 9 bases lining up with TRBD2. V lost 4 bases to trimming and J lost 2 bases; unmatched junction nucleotides: 6. This CDR3 region has 16 residues. Per the germline V gene, CDR1 is KGHDR and CDR2 is SFDVKD. The CDR3 coding sequence is TGTGCCACCAGTGACGGGCCGGGACTAGCCACAGATACGCAGTATTTT. It encodes CATSDGPGLATDTQYF.

The DNA for the CDR3 is TGTGCCAGCAGCCAACCAGGGTTGGAGGAAAAACTGTTTTTT. Its translation: CASSQPGLEEKLFF. The rearrangement joins TRBV14 to TRBJ1-4; D perhaps matches TRBD1 (5 bases). V lost 2 bases and J lost 8, with 12 bases in between. The CDR3 has 14 residues. Germline-derived CDR1 and CDR2 are SGHDN and FVKESK.

The V call is TRBV2, the J call TRBJ1-6; D gene ambiguous. The CDR3 runs to 16 residues. V dropped 4 bases and J dropped 8 bases, with 18 bases sitting between them. CDR1 is SNHLY, CDR2 FYNNEI, per germline. This CDR3 is CASSAPHERRDSPLHF. In DNA, the CDR3 is TGTGCCAGCAGTGCCCCTCACGAGCGCCGGGATTCACCCCTCCACTTT.

The chain combines TRBV20-1 with TRBJ2-1; D remains ambiguous. Looked up from germline, CDR1 is DFQATT and CDR2 is SNEGSKA (reference sequence). The CDR3 length is 12 residues. Trimming shortened V by 1 base and J by 7 bases, and 8 bases separated the two germline ends. The CDR3, as DNA: TGCAGTGCTAGAGCCAGTCGGAATGAGCAGTTCTTC. Amino acids: CSARASRNEQFF.

This clonotype came up many times. This chain joins TRBV28 and TRBJ1-6; D ambiguous. Germline V gene lookup returns CDR1 MDHEN and CDR2 SYDVKM. The CDR3 extends over 12 amino acids. V was cut by 1 base and J by 15 bases, with 10 bases left in between. Here the CDR3 reads CASSLLGDLLHF. The CDR3 DNA reads as TGTGCCAGCAGTTTATTGGGTGACCTCCTCCACTTT.